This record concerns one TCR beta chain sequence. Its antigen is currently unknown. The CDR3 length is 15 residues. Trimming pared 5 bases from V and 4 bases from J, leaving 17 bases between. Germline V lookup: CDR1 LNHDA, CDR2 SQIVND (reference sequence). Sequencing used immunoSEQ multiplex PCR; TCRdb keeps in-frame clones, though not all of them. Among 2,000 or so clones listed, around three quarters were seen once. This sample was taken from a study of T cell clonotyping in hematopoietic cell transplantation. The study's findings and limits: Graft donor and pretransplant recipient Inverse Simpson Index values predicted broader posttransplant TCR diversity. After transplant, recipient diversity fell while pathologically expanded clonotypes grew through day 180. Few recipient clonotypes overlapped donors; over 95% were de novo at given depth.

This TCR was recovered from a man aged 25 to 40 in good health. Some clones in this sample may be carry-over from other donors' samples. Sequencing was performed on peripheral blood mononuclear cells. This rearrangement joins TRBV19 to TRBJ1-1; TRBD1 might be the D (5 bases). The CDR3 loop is CASSPTPGGSTEAFF. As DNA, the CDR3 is TGTGCCAGTAGTCCAACACCGGGGGGTAGCACTGAAGCTTTCTTT.